One and the same sample provided the 19 T cell receptor beta chains below, sequenced in a study of OX40 agonist ivuxolimab in advanced cancers. Here immunoSEQ multiplex PCR was the method, and the copy in TCRdb shows in-frame clones only, minus some. The profile shows more than 55,000 clones, around 79% of them singletons. This sample comprised CD4+ or CD8+ T cells sorted from blood, obtained in a trial of the OX40 agonist ivuxolimab. The origin of the receptors is an adult with an advanced solid tumor such as melanoma, head and neck, liver or kidney cancer.

The chain employs TRBV18 and TRBJ1-1; 8 bases agree with TRBD1. From germline, CDR1 is KGHSH and CDR2 LQKENI. The CDR3 is 15 amino acids. The trim removed 3 bases at V and 4 bases at J, leaving 7 bases unmatched. In nucleotides, the CDR3 is TGTGCCAGCTCACCCGACAGGGGAGCTGTCACTGAAGCTTTCTTT. Protein: CASSPDRGAVTEAFF. Variable domain in full (rest from reference TRBV18 and TRBJ1-1): NAGVMQNPRHLVRRRGQEARLRCSPMKGHSHVYWYRQLPEEGLKFMVYLQKENIIDESGMPKERFSAEFPKEGPSILRIQQVVRGDSAAYFCASSPDRGAVTEAFFGQGTRLTVV.

This chain connects TRBV5-1 to TRBJ2-7, with a weak D call TRBD2 (7 bases). The V end lost 2 bases, the J end lost 1 base, and 13 bases lay between the germline ends. The CDR3 is made up of 15 amino acids. Per the germline V gene, CDR1 is SGHRS and CDR2 is YFSETQ. CDR3 sequence: CASSLTAGASYEQYF. The CDR3 DNA is TGCGCCAGCAGCTTAACCGCGGGGGCGTCCTACGAGCAGTACTTC.

This chain joins TRBV5-6 and TRBJ1-2, with TRBD1 matching 8 bases. V gave up 3 bases and J gave up 4 bases; unmatched junction bases: 14. The CDR3 is 17 amino acids. Germline-derived CDR1 and CDR2 are SGHDT and YYEEEE. The DNA of the CDR3 is TGTGCCAGCAGCTCGGGACCAACGGCAGGGGGCATCTATGGCTACACCTTC. This sequence encodes CASSSGPTAGGIYGYTF.

V and J are TRBV4-2 and TRBJ2-2; D is undetermined. The CDR3 extends over 17 amino acids. CDR1 LGHNA and CDR2 YNFKEQ come from the germline V gene. Trimming shortened V by 1 base and J by 3 bases, and 15 bases separated the two germline ends. The CDR3 protein is CASSQVPIGDDTGELFF. CDR3 coding DNA: TGTGCCAGCAGCCAAGTCCCCATCGGAGACGACACCGGGGAGCTGTTTTTT.

The rearrangement links TRBV6-9 to TRBJ2-7, with 11 bases matching TRBD1. Trimming cost V 2 bases and J 3 bases; bases outside gene matches: 0. The germline V gene encodes CDR1 MNHGY and CDR2 SVAAGI. This CDR3 is built from 14 residues. CDR3 protein: CASSYGTGGYEQYF. For the CDR3, the DNA is TGTGCCAGCAGTTATGGGACAGGGGGCTACGAGCAGTACTTC.

V usage is TRBV7-8 and J usage is TRBJ1-5; D may be TRBD1 (6 bases). This CDR3 is 15 amino acids long. Germline values: CDR1 SGHVS, CDR2 FQNEAQ. Trimming took 2 bases from V and 6 from J, leaving 14 bases between them. CDR3 DNA: TGTGCCAGCAGCTTATTACAGGGCCCTAGTCAGCCCCAGCATTTT. Encoded protein: CASSLLQGPSQPQHF.

The V call is TRBV14, the J call TRBJ1-6; 8 positions agree with TRBD1. Per germline, CDR1 SGHDN and CDR2 FVKESK. After removal of 5 bases from V and 6 bases from J, the junction contained 6 bases not matched to a gene. The CDR3 loop spans 15 amino acids. CDR3 sequence reads: CASSSRTGFNSPLHF. As DNA, the CDR3 is TGTGCCAGCAGCTCAAGGACAGGGTTTAATTCACCCCTCCACTTT.

The rearrangement uses TRBV9 and TRBJ2-1, with 8 bases lining up with TRBD2. The length of the CDR3 is 17 residues. The V gene's germline CDR1 is SGDLS and CDR2 YYNGEE. J lost 6 bases, V lost 1 base, and 12 bases had no gene match. CDR3 loop: CASSVLGGQRGSNEQFF. The DNA of the CDR3 is TGTGCCAGCAGCGTACTCGGGGGCCAGCGGGGGTCCAATGAGCAGTTCTTC. Full variable domain (rest looked up from reference TRBV9 and TRBJ2-1): DSGVTQTPKHLITATGQRVTLRCSPRSGDLSVYWYQQSLDQGLQFLIQYYNGEERAKGNILERFSAQQFPDLHSELNLSSLELGDSALYFCASSVLGGQRGSNEQFFGPGTRLTVL.

This chain's CDR3 is CASRSTGSGTDTQYF. As DNA, the CDR3 is TGTGCCAGCAGGTCGACAGGGTCTGGCACAGATACGCAGTATTTT. The chain combines TRBV6-5 with TRBJ2-3; 7 nucleotides match TRBD1. The CDR3 length is 15 residues. J was trimmed by 1 base and V by 6 bases; bases with no gene match: 7. CDR1 MNHEY and CDR2 SVGAGI come from the germline V gene.

The V and J genes are TRBV6-5 and TRBJ2-5; possibly TRBD1 for D (5 bases). Germline V gene sequence: CDR1 MNHEY, CDR2 SVGAGI. This CDR3 spans 14 amino acids. V lost 7 bases, J lost 5 bases, and 17 bases lay in between. The CDR3 loop is CASNPGSAGETQYF. The CDR3 nucleotides are TGTGCCAGCAACCCAGGGTCGGCCGGGGAGACCCAGTACTTC.

The chain combines TRBV19 with TRBJ1-1; a weak D match, TRBD1 (6 bases). V dropped 3 bases and J dropped 0 bases, with 11 bases sitting between them. Per germline, CDR1 LNHDA and CDR2 SQIVND (reference sequence). The CDR3 runs to 15 residues. CDR3 residues: CASSIVDSLNTEAFF. The CDR3 DNA follows: TGTGCCAGTAGTATCGTGGACAGTCTGAACACTGAAGCTTTCTTT.

This clone turned up a few times. The rearrangement uses TRBV28 and TRBJ2-6; no definite D call. The CDR3 is 15 amino acids. Between the trimmed V and J ends, which lost 6 bases and 4 bases, there was a span of 13 bases. Germline lookup yields CDR1 MDHEN and CDR2 SYDVKM. The CDR3 bases are TGTGCCAGCAGCCCCGCTCTGGGGGGGGCCAACGTCCTGACTTTC. As protein: CASSPALGGANVLTF. Based on the CDR3 plus reference TRBV28 and TRBJ2-6, the full variable domain is DVKVTQSSRYLVKRTGEKVFLECVQDMDHENMFWYRQDPGLGLRLIYFSYDVKMKEKGDIPEGYSVSREKKERFSLILESASTNQTSMYLCASSPALGGANVLTFGAGSRLTVL.

The CDR3, as DNA: TGTGCCAGCAGCTTAGAAGTAGGGGATGCCCAGTACTTC. Translated, it gives CASSLEVGDAQYF. The chain links TRBV7-6 to TRBJ2-5; D is possibly TRBD1 (5 bases). Germline CDR1 SGHVS, CDR2 FNYEAQ. The V and J ends lost 1 base and 9 bases respectively, with 12 bases between them. This CDR3 has 13 amino acids.

This clone has only a few counts. The chain joins TRBV29-1 to TRBJ2-2, with no clear D. The CDR3 runs to 11 residues. Germline V gene sequence: CDR1 SQVTM, CDR2 ANQGSEA. With 4 bases removed from V and 6 bases from J, the gap between germline ends came to 6 bases. CDR3 protein: CSVGGPGELFF. As DNA, the CDR3 is TGCAGCGTTGGGGGTCCCGGGGAGCTGTTTTTT.

This chain uses TRBV15 with TRBJ2-5; D unresolved. V gave up 3 bases and J gave up 3 bases, with 8 bases separating them. The CDR3 length is 13 residues. Germline CDR1 is LNHNV and CDR2 is YYDKDF (reference sequence). The CDR3 protein is CATSRHTEETQYF. In DNA form, the CDR3 reads TGTGCCACCAGCAGGCACACGGAAGAGACCCAGTACTTC.

This rearrangement joins TRBV9 to TRBJ1-6, with unresolved D. V lost 4 bases and J lost 5, with 10 bases in between. Germline loops: CDR1 SGDLS, CDR2 YYNGEE. The CDR3 loop spans 14 amino acids. This CDR3 reads CASSPLENNSPLHF. The CDR3 nucleotides read TGTGCCAGCAGCCCCCTGGAGAATAATTCACCCCTCCACTTT.

The chain combines TRBV9 with TRBJ1-2; D unclear. In germline, CDR1 is SGDLS, CDR2 YYNGEE. The CDR3 is made up of 14 amino acids. Trimming stripped 7 bases from V and 8 bases from J, with 21 bases between. The CDR3 DNA sequence: TGTGCCAGCCTTGGAGGGATTGATGTTCGAGGCTACACCTTC. It specifies CASLGGIDVRGYTF.

The rearrangement links TRBV28 to TRBJ2-7; 9 bases line up with TRBD1. Trimming took 4 bases from V and 7 from J; bases not matched to a gene: 11. The CDR3 length is 15 residues. From germline, CDR1 is MDHEN and CDR2 SYDVKM. The CDR3 loop reads CASSSRTGAGGEQYF. DNA of the CDR3: TGTGCCAGCAGTTCACGGACAGGGGCAGGAGGTGAGCAGTACTTC.

The gene calls are TRBV28 and TRBJ1-4; 10 bases align to TRBD1. Germline loops: CDR1 MDHEN, CDR2 SYDVKM. With 3 bases clipped from V and 7 bases from J, the junction kept 2 bases outside the gene matches. The CDR3 covers 14 residues. The DNA for the CDR3 is TGTGCCAGCAGTTTGGGGACAGGGGTTGAAAAACTGTTTTTT. It is translated as CASSLGTGVEKLFF.